These T cell receptor beta chains were read from a single sample in a study of blood T cell repertoires in COVID-19. TCRdb's copy holds only in-frame clones and misses some; the assay was immunoSEQ multiplex PCR. This sample carries about 200,000 clones, roughly 90% of them seen once, and the ten largest clones take 18%. The source material was peripheral blood. Receptor source: a man between 45 and 60 years old with COVID-19, enrolled during active disease. The CDR3 runs from the conserved cysteine through the conserved F or W. Each record gives: clone size, CDR3 length, J gene, D gene, V gene, CDR3 protein, CDR3 DNA. D genes are given only for firm matches. Size values are once, few and many counts, or a class for expanded clones, and some rows have none.

-	16	TRBJ2-7	TRBD2	TRBV9	CASSVALAGGPHEQYF	TGTGCCAGCAGCGTAGCGTTGGCGGGAGGGCCCCACGAGCAGTACTTC
-	15	TRBJ1-4	TRBD1	TRBV28	CASSRPGTVNEKLFF	TGTGCCAGCAGTCGCCCCGGGACAGTTAATGAAAAACTGTTTTTT
-	16	TRBJ2-3	TRBD2	TRBV7-3	CASSPVGGRGTDTQYF	TGTGCCAGCAGCCCGGTCGGCGGGAGGGGCACAGATACGCAGTATTTT
once	15	TRBJ1-4	TRBD1	TRBV7-6	CASSPRTGADEKLFF	TGTGCCAGCAGCCCACGGACAGGGGCTGATGAAAAACTGTTTTTT
-	14	TRBJ2-7	TRBD1	TRBV15	CATSRVGTGFEQYF	TGTGCCACCAGCAGAGTAGGGACAGGGTTCGAGCAGTACTTC
-	15	TRBJ1-4	-	TRBV19	CASSIRGATNEKLFF	TGTGCCAGTAGTATACGGGGAGCAACTAATGAAAAACTGTTTTTT
-	16	TRBJ2-2	TRBD2	TRBV7-6	CASSPTAVGGTGELFF	TGTGCCAGCAGCCCAACTGCGGTGGGGGGGACCGGGGAGCTGTTTTTT
-	12	TRBJ1-5	-	TRBV28	CASSGTNQPQHF	TGTGCCAGCAGTGGCACAAATCAGCCCCAGCATTTT
-	16	TRBJ1-2	-	TRBV4-3	CASSQVGGRSNYGYTF	TGCGCCAGCAGCCAAGTAGGGGGACGATCTAACTATGGCTACACCTTC
-	16	TRBJ2-3	TRBD2	TRBV6-2/TRBV6-3	CASSSFSGSHTDTQYF	TGTGCCAGCAGTTCCTTTAGCGGGTCGCACACAGATACGCAGTATTTT
-	15	TRBJ2-7	-	TRBV7-8	CASSQTYGWGDEQYF	TGTGCCAGCAGCCAAACCTATGGGTGGGGCGACGAGCAGTACTTC
-	14	TRBJ1-2	TRBD1	TRBV6-5	CASSATGVGYGYTF	TGTGCCAGCAGCGCAACAGGGGTGGGCTATGGCTACACCTTC
-	15	TRBJ1-1	TRBD1	TRBV6-1	CASSDQGQANTEAFF	TGTGCCAGCAGTGATCAAGGACAGGCGAACACTGAAGCTTTCTTT
-	13	TRBJ1-2	TRBD1	TRBV12-3/TRBV12-4	CASSTDRNYGYTF	TGTGCCAGCAGCACGGACAGGAACTATGGCTACACCTTC
once	16	TRBJ2-2	TRBD2	TRBV19	CASRRTSGRAGGELFF	TGTGCCAGTAGACGGACTAGCGGGAGGGCCGGCGGGGAGCTGTTTTTT
once	11	TRBJ1-5	-	TRBV6-5	CASSSNQPQHF	TGTGCCAGCAGTTCGAATCAGCCCCAGCATTTT
-	14	TRBJ2-1	-	TRBV6-5	CASTGREGYNEQFF	TGTGCCAGCACGGGGCGGGAAGGATACAATGAGCAGTTCTTC
-	13	TRBJ2-1	-	TRBV12-5	CASGLPQFDEQFF	TGTGCTAGTGGTTTGCCCCAATTTGATGAGCAGTTCTTC
once	15	TRBJ1-2	-	TRBV5-4	CASSSPNDKLYGYTF	TGTGCCAGCAGCTCGCCCAATGACAAGCTCTATGGCTACACCTTC
once	16	TRBJ2-3	TRBD2	TRBV19	CASSMALTSGTDTQYF	TGTGCCAGTAGTATGGCGTTGACTAGCGGTACAGATACGCAGTATTTT
-	13	TRBJ2-7	-	TRBV25-1	CASSEHTGYEQYF	TGTGCCAGCAGTGAACACACAGGCTACGAGCAGTACTTC
-	11	TRBJ1-4	-	TRBV20-1	CSASQDEKLFF	TGCAGTGCTAGCCAGGATGAAAAACTGTTTTTT
-	14	TRBJ1-2	TRBD1	TRBV18	CASSPPGDRGGYTF	TGTGCCAGCTCACCACCGGGGGACAGGGGTGGCTACACCTTC
-	16	TRBJ2-2	TRBD2	TRBV6-2/TRBV6-3	CASSYSLADPTGELFF	TGTGCCAGCAGTTACAGTCTAGCGGACCCCACCGGGGAGCTGTTTTTT
-	13	TRBJ1-2	TRBD1	TRBV2	CAGRQGAGYGYTF	TGTGCCGGTCGACAGGGGGCAGGCTATGGCTACACCTTC
-	14	TRBJ2-6	-	TRBV5-8	CARLTGKGANVLTF	TGTGCCAGGTTAACCGGGAAAGGAGCCAACGTCCTGACTTTC
-	19	TRBJ2-1	-	TRBV21-1	CASSNRSRTSGSSYNEQFF	TGTGCCAGCAGCAATCGGTCGAGGACTAGCGGCAGCTCCTACAATGAGCAGTTCTTC
many	15	TRBJ2-1	TRBD2	TRBV5-8	CASSSVGLGRNEQFF	TGTGCCAGCAGCTCCGTCGGACTAGGGCGCAATGAGCAGTTCTTC
-	14	TRBJ2-5	TRBD1	TRBV19	CASKTGQGGETQYF	TGTGCCAGTAAAACGGGACAGGGGGGAGAGACCCAGTACTTC
once	18	TRBJ2-2	-	TRBV7-3	CASRVNLGGILGTGELFF	TGTGCCAGCAGGGTCAATCTCGGCGGGATCCTAGGGACCGGGGAGCTGTTTTTT
-	12	TRBJ2-3	-	TRBV13	CASSYTTDTQYF	TGTGCCAGCAGCTACACCACAGATACGCAGTATTTT
-	15	TRBJ2-7	TRBD1	TRBV28	CASSSRTGSSYEQYF	TGTGCCAGCAGCTCGAGGACAGGTTCCTCCTACGAGCAGTACTTC
-	15	TRBJ2-7	TRBD2	TRBV7-2	CASSFVAGGPHEQYF	TGTGCCAGCAGCTTCGTAGCGGGAGGGCCCCACGAGCAGTACTTC
-	14	TRBJ2-4	-	TRBV5-6	CASSLRVVKNIQYF	TGTGCCAGCAGCTTACGGGTGGTCAAAAACATTCAGTACTTC
-	16	TRBJ2-1	-	TRBV11-2	CASSFRGRGTGLEQFF	TGTGCCAGCAGCTTCAGAGGTCGGGGGACTGGTCTTGAGCAGTTCTTC
-	14	TRBJ1-2	TRBD1	TRBV6-5	CASTPRTGFYGYTF	TGTGCCAGCACGCCTCGGACAGGTTTTTATGGCTACACCTTC
once	15	TRBJ1-1	-	TRBV30	CAWSLLTVMNTEAFF	TGTGCCTGGAGTTTACTGACAGTTATGAACACTGAAGCTTTCTTT
-	12	TRBJ2-7	-	TRBV2	CASTGLSYEQYF	TGTGCCAGCACCGGACTATCCTACGAGCAGTACTTC
-	12	TRBJ1-5	-	TRBV6-5	CASRTRRGPQHF	TGTGCCAGCAGGACCCGTAGAGGGCCCCAGCATTTT
many	14	TRBJ2-5	-	TRBV14	CASSQGARQETQYF	TGTGCCAGCAGCCAAGGCGCACGTCAAGAGACCCAGTACTTC
-	15	TRBJ2-7	TRBD1	TRBV2	CASSPRPGQAYEQYF	TGTGCCAGCAGTCCACGCCCTGGACAGGCCTACGAGCAGTACTTC
few	16	TRBJ1-5	-	TRBV15	CATSRVPQGLDQPQHF	TGTGCCACCAGCAGAGTACCTCAGGGGTTGGATCAGCCCCAGCATTTT
-	15	TRBJ2-5	-	TRBV5-1	CASSQYTGVQETQYF	TGCGCCAGCAGCCAATATACCGGGGTCCAAGAGACCCAGTACTTC
-	13	TRBJ2-7	-	TRBV5-1	CASSLTESYEQYF	TGCGCCAGCAGCTTGACAGAGTCCTACGAGCAGTACTTC
-	16	TRBJ2-6	-	TRBV24-1	CATSDLGASGANVLTF	TGTGCCACCAGTGATTTGGGGGCCTCTGGGGCCAACGTCCTGACTTTC
many	19	TRBJ2-2	TRBD2	TRBV4-3	CASSHPPPGERGGVGELFF	TGCGCCAGCAGCCACCCTCCCCCGGGCGAGCGGGGGGGCGTCGGGGAGCTGTTTTTT
-	15	TRBJ2-3	-	TRBV5-1	CASSMTGDSTDTQYF	TGCGCCAGCAGCATGACAGGTGATAGCACAGATACGCAGTATTTT
-	11	TRBJ2-5	-	TRBV30	CAWTGGETQYF	TGTGCCTGGACGGGCGGGGAGACCCAGTACTTC
-	15	TRBJ2-1	TRBD2	TRBV27	CASSIVLAGSNEQFF	TGTGCCAGCAGCATTGTCCTAGCGGGCAGCAATGAGCAGTTCTTC
once	15	TRBJ2-5	TRBD2	TRBV5-1	CASSLASGGRETQYF	TGCGCCAGCAGCTTGGCGTCGGGGGGGCGGGAGACCCAGTACTTC
few	11	TRBJ2-1	-	TRBV20-1	CSANGHNEQFF	TGCAGTGCCAATGGCCACAATGAGCAGTTCTTC
few	15	TRBJ2-4	-	TRBV18	CASPGTSEAKNIQYF	TGTGCCAGCCCAGGTACTAGTGAAGCCAAAAACATTCAGTACTTC
-	17	TRBJ1-5	TRBD1	TRBV6-1	CASSEDRGLVGDQPQHF	TGTGCCAGCAGTGAGGACAGGGGGCTAGTGGGCGATCAGCCCCAGCATTTT
-	15	TRBJ1-4	-	TRBV15	CATSRVPATNEKLFF	TGTGCCACCAGCAGAGTCCCCGCAACTAATGAAAAACTGTTTTTT
-	14	TRBJ1-5	-	TRBV19	CASRQVTGGQPQHF	TGTGCCAGTAGACAGGTAACGGGTGGTCAGCCCCAGCATTTT
-	17	TRBJ2-2	TRBD2	TRBV9	CASRAPLAGTNTGELFF	TGTGCCAGCAGAGCCCCGTTAGCGGGTACGAACACCGGGGAGCTGTTTTTT
-	15	TRBJ2-5	TRBD2	TRBV9	CASSVGGRLQETQYF	TGTGCCAGCAGCGTAGGCGGGAGACTCCAAGAGACCCAGTACTTC
-	14	TRBJ2-3	-	TRBV7-3	CASSFWGNTDTQYF	TGTGCCAGCAGCTTTTGGGGCAACACAGATACGCAGTATTTT
-	15	TRBJ2-2	-	TRBV19	CASSYTSRNTGELFF	TGTGCCAGTAGTTACACTAGCCGGAACACCGGGGAGCTGTTTTTT
-	13	TRBJ2-3	-	TRBV10-3	CAISEAGTDTQYF	TGTGCCATCAGTGAGGCAGGCACAGATACGCAGTATTTT